This TCR beta chain was identified in a study of tumour-infiltrating T cells in Burkitt lymphoma. This table comes from immunoSEQ multiplex PCR, and its TCRdb copy is limited to in-frame clones, with some not included. The sample carries more than 45,000 clones, roughly 30% recorded once. In germline, CDR1 is MRHNA, CDR2 SNTAGT. The CDR3 length is 13 residues. V lost 2 bases to trimming and J lost 2 bases, with 5 bases between them. Material: tumor tissue. The TCR was taken from a human donor with Burkitt lymphoma. This rearrangement joins TRBV6-4 to TRBJ2-3; D tentatively fits TRBD1 or TRBD2 (5 bases each). CDR3 amino acids: CASSDGTTDTQYF. The CDR3 bases are TGTGCCAGCAGTGACGGGACCACAGATACGCAGTATTTT.